One sample yielded the 20 T cell receptor beta chains listed below, sequenced in a study of beta chain features in type 1 diabetes (dated by TCRdb to the late 2010s). Broad study findings and their caveats: In all four CD4+ subsets, TCRB CDR3 length was moderately but significantly shorter in type 1 diabetes patients.

Their cognate antigens are unknown. Library generation was performed with the immunoSEQ multiplex PCR assay. The High Capacity cDNA Reverse Transcription Kit was used to reverse transcribe all of the isolated RNA, meaning that expressed TCRB transcripts were what got sequenced. As stored in TCRdb, this immuneACCESS dataset retains in-frame rearrangements with V and J assigned. A fraction of the clones does not appear; measured against another copy, unresolved V genes explain less than half of the discrepancy, and the remainder lacks a known reason. This sample has about 700,000 clones in its table, and around an eighth of those were observed once. The ten largest account for approximately 0.021% of the sample. Sequenced: naive CD4+ T cells from blood. What the cell subset or site label conveys for this sample: true naive CD4+ T cells. The receptors derive from a young man with type 1 diabetes.

This clone was counted a few times. V usage is TRBV19 and J usage is TRBJ2-7; D unresolved. This CDR3 contains 13 residues. From germline, CDR1 is LNHDA and CDR2 SQIVND (reference sequence). V dropped 3 bases and J dropped 1 base, with 7 bases sitting between them. CDR3 in amino acids: CASSMASSYEQYF. Here the CDR3 DNA reads TGTGCCAGTAGTATGGCATCATCCTACGAGCAGTACTTC.

This clone came up a few times. The rearrangement joins TRBV7-2 to TRBJ2-3; no reliable D call. This CDR3 has 13 amino acids. Deletions cut 0 bases from V and 4 bases from J, with 5 bases between. Germline CDR1 and CDR2: SGHTA and FQGNSA. In nucleotides, the CDR3 is TGTGCCAGCAGCTTAGCGTATGCAGATACGCAGTATTTT. Its protein product is CASSLAYADTQYF.

This clone was counted only a few times. The rearrangement joins TRBV7-8 to TRBJ1-2, with D perhaps matching TRBD1 (6 bases). CDR1 and CDR2 from the germline V gene are SGHVS and FQNEAQ. Trimming left V 1 base short and J 8 bases short, with 14 bases between. The CDR3 is made up of 14 amino acids. In DNA form, the CDR3 reads TGTGCCAGCAGCTTAGGAACGGCAGGGGAAGGCTACACCTTC. Translated: CASSLGTAGEGYTF.

This clone was seen only a few times. The chain joins TRBV11-2 to TRBJ2-3, with 9 bases that match TRBD1. Trimming cost V 2 bases and J 3 bases; bases outside gene matches: 12. This CDR3 contains 18 residues. Germline-derived CDR1 and CDR2 are SGHAT and FQNNGV. The CDR3 reads CASSLKPPGTGRTDTQYF. Written as DNA, the CDR3 is TGTGCCAGCAGCTTAAAACCTCCGGGGACAGGGAGAACAGATACGCAGTATTTT.

The rearrangement uses TRBV29-1 and TRBJ1-2; no clear D gene. This CDR3 comprises 15 residues. The ends were cut back, 0 bases at V and 7 bases at J, with 18 bases in the middle. The germline gives CDR1 SQVTM, CDR2 ANQGSEA. The CDR3 here is CSVEESGLGVSGYTF. In DNA, the CDR3 is TGCAGCGTTGAAGAATCGGGCCTCGGGGTTAGTGGCTACACCTTC.

This clone turned up a few times. This chain links TRBV5-1 with TRBJ2-5; 9 bases agree with TRBD1. The CDR3 is made up of 15 amino acids. CDR1 and CDR2 (germline): SGHRS, YFSETQ. After removal of 4 bases from V and 1 base from J, the junction contained 5 bases not matched to a gene. CDR3 loop: CASSPKGQGQETQYF. The CDR3 DNA sequence: TGCGCCAGCAGCCCGAAGGGACAGGGCCAAGAGACCCAGTACTTC. The complete variable domain, with remaining parts taken from reference TRBV5-1 and TRBJ2-5, reads KAGVTQTPRYLIKTRGQQVTLSCSPISGHRSVSWYQQTPGQGLQFLFEYFSETQRNKGNFPGRFSGRQFSNSRSEMNVSTLELGDSALYLCASSPKGQGQETQYFGPGTRLLVL.

This clone has only a few counts. At one end the junction does not follow the germline gene, possibly because of a read error. The sample carries other DNA sequences with the same CDR3. This chain connects TRBV20-1 to TRBJ2-3, with D possibly matching TRBD2 (5 bases). CDR1 DFQATT and CDR2 SNEGSKA come from the germline V gene (reference sequence). The CDR3 loop spans 10 amino acids. CDR3 amino acids: CSARGDTQYF. The CDR3 nucleotides are TGCAGTGCAAGAGGGGATACGCAGTATTTT.

This clone was seen only a few times. The gene calls are TRBV6-6 and TRBJ1-1; D is perhaps TRBD1 (5 bases). The CDR3 is made up of 13 amino acids. The V gene lost 2 bases and the J gene lost 4 bases, with 8 bases spanning the gap. Germline lookup yields CDR1 MNHNY and CDR2 SVGAGI (reference sequence). The CDR3 spells CASSYGGSTEAFF. CDR3 in DNA: TGTGCCAGCAGTTACGGGGGTAGCACTGAAGCTTTCTTT.

The rearrangement uses TRBV14 and TRBJ1-2; no definite D call. The germline CDR1 and CDR2 sequences are SGHDN and FVKESK. This CDR3 is built from 13 residues. V shed 3 bases and J shed 4 bases, with 9 bases lying between them. The CDR3 spells CASSHSGAYGYTF. CDR3 coding DNA: TGTGCCAGCAGCCATTCAGGTGCCTATGGCTACACCTTC.

The V and J genes are TRBV4-1 and TRBJ2-2; 11 bases line up with TRBD2. The germline gives CDR1 MGHRA, CDR2 YSYEKL. The J segment lost 5 bases and the V segment lost 0 bases, leaving 8 bases of the junction unmatched. This CDR3 region has 18 residues. The CDR3 reads CASSQDSQLAGETGELFF. Written as DNA, the CDR3 is TGCGCCAGCAGCCAAGATTCTCAACTAGCGGGGGAAACCGGGGAGCTGTTTTTT.

The chain couples TRBV27 to TRBJ2-5; D possibly corresponds to TRBD1 (5 bases). The DNA end favors TRBJ2-7, so the J call may be wrong. Germline CDR1 MNHEY, CDR2 SMNVEV (reference sequence). The CDR3 runs 15 residues. The CDR3 DNA reads TGTGCCAGCAGTTTATACCCAGGGCAGACCTACGAGCAGTACTTC. It encodes CASSLYPGQTYEQYF.

The J gene is TRBJ2-3, the V gene TRBV4-1; possibly TRBD1 or TRBD2 for D (5 bases each). V was trimmed by 4 bases and J by 2 bases, leaving 22 bases between them. Looked up from germline, CDR1 is MGHRA and CDR2 is YSYEKL. This CDR3 contains 18 residues. The CDR3 is CASSPRVPVVGDTDTQYF. The CDR3 DNA sequence: TGCGCCAGCAGCCCTAGGGTGCCGGTTGTGGGGGACACAGATACGCAGTATTTT.

The chain combines TRBV4-1 with TRBJ1-6; TRBD1 is a possible D gene (5 bases). This CDR3 contains 17 residues. Germline V gene data show CDR1 as MGHRA and CDR2 as YSYEKL. Trimming took off 1 base at V and 0 bases at J, with 10 bases between the two ends. The CDR3 reads CASSQVGRASYNSPLHF. DNA for the CDR3: TGCGCCAGCAGCCAAGTTGGCAGGGCCTCCTATAATTCACCCCTCCACTTT.

This clone was observed a handful of times. The chain carries TRBV30 and TRBJ2-7, with unresolved D. V dropped 0 bases and J dropped 7 bases, with 7 bases sitting between them. Germline V gives CDR1 GTSNPN, CDR2 SVGIG (reference sequence). The CDR3 is 11 amino acids. The CDR3 DNA follows: TGTGCCTGGAGTGTTAGCCGGGAGCAGTACTTC. Amino acid sequence: CAWSVSREQYF. The variable domain in full, completed from reference TRBV30 and TRBJ2-7, reads SQTIHQWPATLVQPVGSPLSLECTVEGTSNPNLYWYRQAAGRGLQLLFYSVGIGQISSEVPQNLSASRPQDRQFILSSKKLLLSDSGFYLCAWSVSREQYFGPGTRLTVT.

This clone was picked up a small number of times. The rearrangement joins TRBV5-4 to TRBJ2-3; TRBD1 agrees at 8 bases. This CDR3 contains 16 residues. The J segment lost 2 bases and the V segment lost 0 bases, leaving 5 bases of the junction unmatched. CDR1 and CDR2 from the germline V gene are SGHNT and YYREEE (reference sequence). The CDR3 coding sequence is TGTGCCAGCAGCTTGGCCGGACAGGGCCTCACAGATACGCAGTATTTT. Protein sequence: CASSLAGQGLTDTQYF.

The chain carries TRBV29-1 and TRBJ1-4; TRBD1 aligns across 7 bases. This CDR3 is 13 amino acids long. Germline V gene lookup returns CDR1 SQVTM and CDR2 ANQGSEA. Unmatched junction bases numbered 7, after V lost 4 bases and J lost 8 bases. The CDR3 DNA is TGCAGCGTTGTCGCCAGGGGGGGAGAAAAACTGTTTTTT. Amino acid sequence: CSVVARGGEKLFF.

This chain joins TRBV28 and TRBJ1-2; possibly TRBD1 for D (6 bases). Germline assignment: CDR1 MDHEN and CDR2 SYDVKM. Between the trimmed V and J ends, which lost 7 bases and 3 bases, there was a span of 12 bases. There are 13 residues in the CDR3. The CDR3 loop is CASIAGADYGYTF. As DNA, the CDR3 is TGTGCCAGCATTGCAGGGGCGGACTATGGCTACACCTTC.

Only a few counts were recorded for this clone. The chain uses TRBV29-1 and TRBJ2-2; TRBD1 aligns across 12 bases. Germline V gives CDR1 SQVTM, CDR2 ANQGSEA. The CDR3 runs 14 residues. J lost 7 bases, V lost 7 bases, and 7 bases had no gene match. CDR3 residues: CSARGTGGGGELFF. DNA of the CDR3: TGCAGCGCTCGCGGGACAGGGGGCGGCGGGGAGCTGTTTTTT.

The CDR3 nucleotides read TGCGCCAGCAGCCCTTACCACAGGGGGGACACTGAAGCTTTCTTT. Translation: CASSPYHRGDTEAFF. This chain links TRBV4-1 with TRBJ1-1; 8 positions agree with TRBD1. The CDR3 contains 15 residues. Germline V gene data show CDR1 as MGHRA and CDR2 as YSYEKL. V was pared by 4 bases and J by 3 bases, with 7 bases of the junction left unmatched.

The rearrangement links TRBV30 to TRBJ2-5; D unclear. V lost 4 bases, J lost 5 bases, and 11 bases lay in between. CDR1 is GTSNPN, CDR2 SVGIG, per germline (reference sequence). The CDR3 spans 12 residues. The CDR3 sequence: CAWTPGQETQYF. In nucleotides, the CDR3 is TGTGCCTGGACCCCAGGCCAGGAGACCCAGTACTTC. The variable domain in full, completed from reference TRBV30 and TRBJ2-5, reads SQTIHQWPATLVQPVGSPLSLECTVEGTSNPNLYWYRQAAGRGLQLLFYSVGIGQISSEVPQNLSASRPQDRQFILSSKKLLLSDSGFYLCAWTPGQETQYFGPGTRLLVL.